This T cell receptor (beta chain) was documented in a study of cytomegalovirus exposure and HLA in healthy donors. The PCR contained 60 Vbeta and 13 Jbeta primers. The data were produced by immunoSEQ multiplex PCR, yet TCRdb's version contains in-frame clones alone and is incomplete. The sample records tens of thousands of clones, approximately 78% being singletons. This receptor was obtained from a woman aged 40 to 50 in good health and CMV-seropositive. Sequenced sample: PBMCs.

In DNA form, the CDR3 reads TGCGCCAGCAGCCATTCCACAGGGGTGAACACTGAAGCTTTCTTT. The encoded protein is CASSHSTGVNTEAFF. The genes are TRBV4-1 and TRBJ1-1; TRBD1 agrees at 7 bases. The CDR3 length is 15 residues. Germline trimming cut 3 bases from V and 0 bases from J; bases unmatched to any gene: 4. CDR1 and CDR2 (germline): MGHRA, YSYEKL.